This TCR beta chain came from a study of cytomegalovirus exposure and HLA in healthy donors. The primer mix had 60 Vbeta and 13 Jbeta primers. The assay was immunoSEQ multiplex PCR, and TCRdb's table has in-frame clones only and misses some. The sample lists about 120,000 clones; around 80% were seen once. CDR3 size: 15 residues. V was cut by 3 bases and J by 0 bases, with 11 bases left in between. CDR1 is SGHRS and CDR2 is YFSETQ in the germline V gene. The TCR sequence derives from a female donor in good health and CMV-seronegative. What was sequenced was PBMCs. This chain uses TRBV5-1 with TRBJ2-3; tentative D call: TRBD2 (5 bases). This chain's CDR3 is CASSSEAVSTDTQYF. Here the CDR3 DNA reads TGCGCCAGCAGCTCGGAAGCGGTTAGCACAGATACGCAGTATTTT.